A single sample is the source of the 27 T cell receptor beta chains below, sequenced in a study of cytomegalovirus exposure and HLA in healthy donors. TCRdb's copy holds only in-frame clones and misses some; the assay was immunoSEQ multiplex PCR. The data hold roughly 150,000 clones, with roughly nine tenths observed a single time. Sequences were obtained from PBMCs. These receptors originate from a woman between 18 and 29 years old in good health and CMV-seropositive.

This rearrangement joins TRBV10-1 to TRBJ1-1; 9 nucleotides match TRBD1. The CDR3 is 14 residues long. Trimming at V came to 6 bases and at J to 4 bases, leaving 6 bases not matched to a gene. The germline V gene has CDR1 WNHNN and CDR2 SYGVQD (reference sequence). DNA of the CDR3: TGCGCCAGCAGGGGGGACAGGGTTCGCACTGAAGCTTTCTTT. The encoded protein is CASRGDRVRTEAFF.

This chain joins TRBV6-5 and TRBJ1-2; 7 bases are a match to TRBD1. Germline lookup yields CDR1 MNHEY and CDR2 SVGAGI. The trim removed 8 bases at V and 7 bases at J, leaving 10 bases unmatched. The CDR3 consists of 13 residues. For the CDR3, the DNA is TGTGCCAGCCGGGCGACAGGGCCCTCTGGCTACACCTTC. Its translation: CASRATGPSGYTF.

The rearrangement links TRBV5-1 to TRBJ1-2; tentative D call: TRBD1 (5 bases). The CDR3 extends over 15 amino acids. V lost 0 bases and J 0 bases, leaving 9 bases between the germline ends. Germline CDR1 reads SGHRS; CDR2 reads YFSETQ. The CDR3 protein is CASSLAAGANYGYTF. The CDR3 coding sequence is TGCGCCAGCAGCTTGGCGGCGGGGGCTAACTATGGCTACACCTTC.

The chain carries TRBV6-4 and TRBJ2-1, with 8 bases matching TRBD1. The V gene's germline CDR1 is MRHNA and CDR2 SNTAGT. This CDR3 comprises 16 residues. Trimming removed 6 bases from V and 2 bases from J; junction bases left unmatched: 9. DNA for the CDR3: TGTGCCAGCAGAGAAGGACAGGGAAGTCCCTACAATGAGCAGTTCTTC. Protein product: CASREGQGSPYNEQFF.

CDR3 nucleotides: TGTGCCAGCAGGACACCGGGACAGACTGGGGCCGAGCAGTACTTC. Residues: CASRTPGQTGAEQYF. V is TRBV2 and J is TRBJ2-7, with TRBD1 matching 7 bases. From germline, CDR1 is SNHLY and CDR2 FYNNEI. The CDR3 contains 15 residues. V gave up 6 bases and J gave up 6 bases; unmatched junction bases: 14.

The rearrangement uses TRBV18 and TRBJ2-1, with 11 bases lining up with TRBD2. This CDR3 spans 15 amino acids. Germline lookup yields CDR1 KGHSH and CDR2 LQKENI. Trimming cost V 3 bases and J 8 bases; bases outside gene matches: 6. CDR3 region: CASSPGTSGFDEQFF. The DNA of the CDR3 is TGTGCCAGCTCACCCGGGACTAGCGGCTTCGATGAGCAGTTCTTC.

This clone has a count of ten or more. The chain is built from TRBV11-2 and TRBJ1-4; TRBD1 aligns across 8 bases. CDR3 length equals 14 residues. The germline V gene encodes CDR1 SGHAT and CDR2 FQNNGV. V was clipped by 2 bases and J by 7 bases; unmatched bases: 3. CDR3 in DNA: TGTGCCAGCAGCTTACAGGGGGCAGGTGAAAAACTGTTTTTT. It yields the protein CASSLQGAGEKLFF.

V and J are TRBV29-1 and TRBJ2-1; 9 nucleotides line up with TRBD2. Germline CDR1 reads SQVTM; CDR2 reads ANQGSEA. This CDR3 comprises 12 residues. The ends lost 4 bases at V and 8 bases at J; junction bases unmatched: 3. The CDR3 DNA reads TGCAGCGTTGGGACTAGCGCCTATGAGCAGTTCTTC. It encodes CSVGTSAYEQFF.

The V call is TRBV6-1, the J call TRBJ2-7; 8 bases fit TRBD1. J lost 5 bases, V lost 4 bases, and 4 bases had no gene match. The CDR3 runs to 13 residues. CDR1 and CDR2 from the germline V gene are MNHNS and SASEGT. The CDR3 DNA is TGTGCCAGCAGTGGGGACAGGATCCACGAGCAGTACTTC. Amino acid sequence: CASSGDRIHEQYF.

The V gene is TRBV28, the J gene TRBJ1-4, with D maybe TRBD1 (6 bases). Trimming took 2 bases from V and 2 from J, leaving 12 bases between them. This CDR3 has 16 amino acids. CDR1 and CDR2 from the germline V gene are MDHEN and SYDVKM. CDR3 DNA: TGTGCCAGCAGTTTACTCCCAGGGGTCACTAATGAAAAACTGTTTTTT. Protein: CASSLLPGVTNEKLFF. The whole variable domain, filled in from reference TRBV28 and TRBJ1-4, reads DVKVTQSSRYLVKRTGEKVFLECVQDMDHENMFWYRQDPGLGLRLIYFSYDVKMKEKGDIPEGYSVSREKKERFSLILESASTNQTSMYLCASSLLPGVTNEKLFFGSGTQLSVL.

V gene TRBV10-2 combines with J gene TRBJ2-1; D uncertain. CDR1 and CDR2 (germline): WSHSY, SAAADI. The CDR3 is 15 residues long. V was trimmed by 0 bases and J by 7 bases, leaving 13 bases between them. As DNA, the CDR3 is TGCGCCAGCAGTGAGTCAGGTAGCTTCCCGAATGAGCAGTTCTTC. It is translated as CASSESGSFPNEQFF.

This rearrangement joins TRBV29-1 to TRBJ2-1, with 8 positions matching TRBD1. CDR1 and CDR2 (germline): SQVTM, ANQGSEA. V was pared by 1 base and J by 3 bases, with 5 bases of the junction left unmatched. This CDR3 region has 15 residues. CDR3: CSVEGSGGSYNEQFF. CDR3 sequence (DNA): TGCAGCGTTGAAGGATCAGGGGGCAGCTACAATGAGCAGTTCTTC.

The CDR3 bases are TGTGCCAGCAGCCCAGGACTAGCCCCGATGGGGTACTTC. Translation: CASSPGLAPMGYF. This rearrangement joins TRBV7-2 to TRBJ2-5, with TRBD2 identical over 8 bases. Germline lookup yields CDR1 SGHTA and CDR2 FQGNSA. V dropped 5 bases and J dropped 13; count of bases not matched to a gene: 12. The CDR3 runs to 13 residues.

The rearrangement joins TRBV29-1 to TRBJ1-5; possibly TRBD1 for D (5 bases). CDR3 size: 13 residues. Trimming shortened V by 4 bases and J by 6 bases, and 13 bases separated the two germline ends. Germline assignment: CDR1 SQVTM and CDR2 ANQGSEA. CDR3: CSVAGNGAQPQHF. The CDR3 DNA sequence: TGCAGCGTTGCAGGGAACGGCGCTCAGCCCCAGCATTTT.

The genes are TRBV5-5 and TRBJ1-2; D might be TRBD1 (6 bases). Germline-derived CDR1 and CDR2 are SGHKS and YYEKEE (reference sequence). The CDR3 is 12 residues long. The germline V and J ends were trimmed by 4 bases and 5 bases, with 9 bases remaining between them. This CDR3 is CASSVDSYGYTF. CDR3 DNA: TGTGCCAGCAGCGTGGACAGTTATGGCTACACCTTC. The complete variable domain, with remaining parts taken from reference TRBV5-5 and TRBJ1-2, reads DAGVTQSPTHLIKTRGQQVTLRCSPISGHKSVSWYQQVLGQGPQFIFQYYEKEERGRGNFPDRFSARQFPNYSSELNVNALLLGDSALYLCASSVDSYGYTFGSGTRLTVV.

The genes are TRBV4-3 and TRBJ2-5, with 16 bases fitting TRBD2. CDR1 LGHNA and CDR2 YSLEER come from the germline V gene. Germline trimming cut 1 base from V and 5 bases from J; bases unmatched to any gene: 13. The CDR3 totals 20 residues. CDR3: CASSQGSPGLAGGLRETQYF. The CDR3 DNA follows: TGCGCCAGCAGCCAAGGTTCGCCGGGACTAGCGGGAGGGTTGCGGGAGACCCAGTACTTC.

V usage is TRBV5-1 and J usage is TRBJ2-6; TRBD1 aligns across 10 bases. Germline lookup yields CDR1 SGHRS and CDR2 YFSETQ. The trim removed 0 bases at V and 2 bases at J, leaving 11 bases unmatched. This CDR3 is built from 20 residues. DNA of the CDR3: TGCGCCAGCAGCTTGGCCATTTTCGGGACAGGGGACCCTGGGGCCAACGTCCTGACTTTC. Protein: CASSLAIFGTGDPGANVLTF.

The gene calls are TRBV4-3 and TRBJ2-2; weak D call: TRBD2 (6 bases). Germline CDR1 reads LGHNA; CDR2 reads YSLEER. There are 14 residues in the CDR3. V lost 1 base and J lost 7, with 10 bases in between. Written as DNA, the CDR3 is TGCGCCAGCAGCCAAGTGGAGGGAAACGGGGAGCTGTTTTTT. Protein sequence: CASSQVEGNGELFF.

The chain is built from TRBV4-1 and TRBJ2-7; 10 bases fit TRBD2. The CDR3 is 15 residues long. Germline trimming cut 0 bases from V and 5 bases from J; bases unmatched to any gene: 4. Germline loops: CDR1 MGHRA, CDR2 YSYEKL. The CDR3 region has the DNA TGCGCCAGCAGCCAAGAGGCGCTAGCGGGAGACGAGCAGTACTTC. Encoded protein: CASSQEALAGDEQYF.

This chain joins TRBV5-6 and TRBJ2-5; 12 bases are shared with TRBD2. V shed 2 bases and J 4 bases; nucleotides not matched to a gene: 9. CDR3 length equals 17 residues. CDR1 and CDR2 from the germline V gene are SGHDT and YYEEEE. The CDR3 DNA sequence: TGTGCCAGCAGCTTATGGCTAGCGGGAGGGCCAATAGAGACCCAGTACTTC. This encodes CASSLWLAGGPIETQYF.

V and J are TRBV7-9 and TRBJ1-2; D may be TRBD1 (6 bases). This CDR3 has 13 amino acids. The germline CDR1 and CDR2 sequences are SEHNR and FQNEAQ (reference sequence). V gave up 1 base and J gave up 6 bases, with 9 bases separating them. The CDR3 DNA sequence: TGTGCCAGCAGCTTAGTGGCAGGGGATGGCTACACCTTC. It translates to CASSLVAGDGYTF.

J is TRBJ1-4 and V is TRBV19; D may be TRBD1 (6 bases). Trimming pared 5 bases from V and 8 bases from J, leaving 12 bases between. From germline, CDR1 is LNHDA and CDR2 SQIVND (reference sequence). CDR3 size: 13 residues. Here the CDR3 DNA reads TGTGCCAGTAGTCAGTCGAGGGGGGAAAAACTGTTTTTT. Its translation: CASSQSRGEKLFF.

In DNA, the CDR3 is TGTGCCAGCAGCTGGGACTGGAAGGGTGAGCAGTTCTTC. It encodes CASSWDWKGEQFF. The V and J genes are TRBV7-6 and TRBJ2-1; TRBD2 might be the D (6 bases). Trimming cost V 4 bases and J 9 bases, with 13 bases left between them. The CDR3 runs to 13 residues. Germline V gene lookup returns CDR1 SGHVS and CDR2 FNYEAQ.

The rearrangement uses TRBV14 and TRBJ2-7; no clear D. The CDR3 runs to 12 residues. Trimming took off 1 base at V and 4 bases at J, with 5 bases between the two ends. Germline loops: CDR1 SGHDN, CDR2 FVKESK. CDR3 protein: CASSQGGYEQYF. DNA for the CDR3: TGTGCCAGCAGCCAAGGAGGTTACGAGCAGTACTTC.

As regards this clone: Given a far larger clone just one base away, this is likely a sequencing read error. This sample includes further DNA sequences coding for the same CDR3. V is TRBV5-4 and J is TRBJ2-2, with 9 bases aligning to TRBD2. CDR1 and CDR2 from the germline V gene are SGHNT and YYREEE (reference sequence). V lost 4 bases and J lost 7; bases outside the gene matches: 11. The CDR3 is 16 residues long. In DNA form, the CDR3 reads TGTGCCAGCAGCCGGGGACTCGCGGGAGGGGGCGGGGAGCTGTTTTTT. This codes for CASSRGLAGGGGELFF.

The chain couples TRBV18 to TRBJ2-1; D unresolved. The germline gives CDR1 KGHSH, CDR2 LQKENI. V lost 2 bases to trimming and J lost 6 bases, with 5 bases between them. The CDR3 is 12 residues long. The CDR3 loop is CASSPNLNEQFF. CDR3 DNA: TGTGCCAGCTCACCAAATCTCAATGAGCAGTTCTTC.

The chain couples TRBV6-5 to TRBJ1-3; 11 nucleotides agree with TRBD1. The CDR3 totals 16 residues. From germline, CDR1 is MNHEY and CDR2 SVGAGI. V was clipped by 4 bases and J by 4 bases; unmatched bases: 6. The CDR3 DNA follows: TGTGCCAGCAGTTTGTCGGACAGGGGGCTAGGAAACACCATATATTTT. This codes for CASSLSDRGLGNTIYF.